The 9 T cell receptor beta chains in this list originate from one sample, sequenced in a study of metastatic and nonmetastatic thyroid tumors. Among the patients, none had received any treatment before thyroid surgery. With MiXCR, TCRdb called clones anew from the PCR reads. The table lists about 14,000 clones, 20% to 30% of them singletons. Material: tumor tissue. Every receptor here comes from a female donor with papillary thyroid cancer or a benign thyroid nodule (not recorded which). Some clones in this sample may be carry-over from other donors' samples.

This clone was observed many times. The CDR3 nucleotides are TGTGCCAGCAGTGCCCCCGGGACAGGGGTTGGCAATGAGCAGTTCTTC. Its protein product is CASSAPGTGVGNEQFF. This sequence joins TRBV2 and TRBJ2-1, with 10 bases matching TRBD1. Unmatched junction bases numbered 9, after V lost 4 bases and J lost 6 bases. The length of the CDR3 is 16 residues. The V gene's germline CDR1 is SNHLY and CDR2 FYNNEI.

This clone was seen a few times. The CDR3, as DNA: TGTGCTAGTAATCCTTGGGAGGGGTCGTGCGAGCAGTACGTC. This sequence encodes CASNPWEGSCEQYV. The chain recombines TRBV12-5 with TRBJ2-7; TRBD2 aligns across 7 bases. Trimming cost V 8 bases and J 6 bases; bases outside gene matches: 13. The CDR3 totals 14 residues. CDR1 LGHNT and CDR2 FRNRAP come from the germline V gene.

Comment on this clone: In the same sample, other DNA sequences code for this CDR3. This chain links TRBV5-1 with TRBJ2-7; TRBD2 aligns across 7 bases. Germline V gene sequence: CDR1 SGHRS, CDR2 YFSETQ. V trimming: 3 bases; J trimming: 2 bases; junction bases outside the gene matches: 8. The CDR3 extends over 15 amino acids. The CDR3 bases are TGCGCCAGCAGCTCTCCCGGACTAGGTACCTACGAGCAGTACTTC. This sequence encodes CASSSPGLGTYEQYF.

This clone is categorized as medium-sized. The V call is TRBV24-1, the J call TRBJ2-5, with 8 positions matching TRBD2. The CDR3 runs to 14 residues. The germline V gene has CDR1 KGHDR and CDR2 SFDVKD. V dropped 4 bases and J dropped 4; count of bases not matched to a gene: 4. The CDR3 nucleotides read TGTGCCACCAGTGACACTAGCGGCCGAGAGACCCAGTACTTC. This gives the protein CATSDTSGRETQYF.

The sample holds many counts of this clone. The DNA for the CDR3 is TGTGCCACCTCCCTCGAAAGTGGGGGGCCAGGGCCCCAGCATTTT. It translates to CATSLESGGPGPQHF. The chain couples TRBV10-3 to TRBJ1-5; D perhaps matches TRBD1 (6 bases). Germline CDR1 is ENHRY and CDR2 is SYGVKD. Trimming stripped 10 bases from V and 9 bases from J, with 25 bases between. The CDR3 totals 15 residues.

By share, this clone ranks as medium-sized. The chain employs TRBV7-2 and TRBJ2-7; the match to TRBD1 covers 8 bases. The ends lost 0 bases at V and 3 bases at J; junction bases unmatched: 10. CDR1 SGHTA and CDR2 FQGNSA come from the germline V gene. This CDR3 has 17 amino acids. Here the CDR3 reads CASSLAAGGLPYYEQYF. The CDR3 DNA sequence: TGTGCCAGCAGCTTAGCGGCAGGGGGCCTCCCGTACTACGAGCAGTACTTC.

The chain couples TRBV7-9 to TRBJ1-6; no clear D gene. This CDR3 contains 12 residues. Germline CDR1 and CDR2: SEHNR and FQNEAQ (reference sequence). The V and J ends lost 3 bases and 14 bases respectively, with 11 bases between them. The CDR3 here is CASSFDTRTLHF. CDR3 in DNA: TGTGCCAGCAGCTTTGATACTCGAACCCTCCACTTT.

V is TRBV5-1 and J is TRBJ2-3; 11 bases match TRBD2. The CDR3 runs to 17 residues. CDR1 and CDR2 from the germline V gene are SGHRS and YFSETQ. With V trimmed by 4 bases and J by 0 bases, 7 bases remained unmatched. The CDR3 here is CASSDLAGGPSTDTQYF. CDR3 DNA: TGCGCCAGCAGCGACTTAGCGGGAGGGCCCAGCACAGATACGCAGTATTTT.

The count of this clone is one. The rearrangement joins TRBV20-1 to TRBJ1-1; TRBD1 might be the D (5 bases). Germline assignment: CDR1 DFQATT and CDR2 SNEGSKA (reference sequence). Trimming took off 3 bases at V and 6 bases at J, with 20 bases between the two ends. CDR3 length: 15 residues. The CDR3 spells CSASGWGGGWAEAFF. CDR3 coding DNA: TGCAGTGCTAGTGGATGGGGGGGAGGCTGGGCTGAAGCTTTCTTT.